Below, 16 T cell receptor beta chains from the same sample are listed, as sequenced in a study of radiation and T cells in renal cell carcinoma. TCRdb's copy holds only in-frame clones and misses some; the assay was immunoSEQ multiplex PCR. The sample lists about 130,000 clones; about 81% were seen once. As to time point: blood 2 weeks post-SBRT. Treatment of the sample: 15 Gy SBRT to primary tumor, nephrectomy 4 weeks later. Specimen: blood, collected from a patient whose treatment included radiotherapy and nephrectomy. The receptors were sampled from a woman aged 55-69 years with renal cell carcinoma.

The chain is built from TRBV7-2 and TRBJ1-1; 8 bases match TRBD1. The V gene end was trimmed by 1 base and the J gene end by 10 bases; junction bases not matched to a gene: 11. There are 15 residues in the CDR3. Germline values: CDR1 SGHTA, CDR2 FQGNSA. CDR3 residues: CASSLEGTGTIRAFF. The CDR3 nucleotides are TGTGCCAGCAGCTTAGAGGGGACAGGCACTATTAGAGCTTTCTTT.

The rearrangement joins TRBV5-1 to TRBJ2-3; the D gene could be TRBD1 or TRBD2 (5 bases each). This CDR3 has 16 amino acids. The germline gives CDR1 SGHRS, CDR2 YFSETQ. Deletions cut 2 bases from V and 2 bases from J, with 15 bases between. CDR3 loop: CASSLYWGTATDTQYF. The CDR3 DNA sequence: TGCGCCAGCAGCTTATATTGGGGGACCGCCACAGATACGCAGTATTTT.

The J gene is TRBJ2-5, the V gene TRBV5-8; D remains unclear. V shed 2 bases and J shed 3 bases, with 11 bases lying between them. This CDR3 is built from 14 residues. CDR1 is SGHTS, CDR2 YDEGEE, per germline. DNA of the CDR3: TGTGCCAGCAGCTTTGTGGGTAGTGAAGAGACCCAGTACTTC. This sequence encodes CASSFVGSEETQYF.

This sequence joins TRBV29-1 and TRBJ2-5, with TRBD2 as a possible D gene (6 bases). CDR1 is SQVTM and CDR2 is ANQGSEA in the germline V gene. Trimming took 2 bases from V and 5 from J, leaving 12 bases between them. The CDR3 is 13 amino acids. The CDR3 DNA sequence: TGCAGCGTTGAAAAGGGACTCAGGGAGACCCAGTACTTC. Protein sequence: CSVEKGLRETQYF.

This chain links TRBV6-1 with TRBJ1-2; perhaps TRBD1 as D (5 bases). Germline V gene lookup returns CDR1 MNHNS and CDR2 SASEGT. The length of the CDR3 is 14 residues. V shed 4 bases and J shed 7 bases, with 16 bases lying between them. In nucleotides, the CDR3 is TGTGCCAGCAGTGGCGGGACGGCCATTTCTGGCTACACCTTC. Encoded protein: CASSGGTAISGYTF.

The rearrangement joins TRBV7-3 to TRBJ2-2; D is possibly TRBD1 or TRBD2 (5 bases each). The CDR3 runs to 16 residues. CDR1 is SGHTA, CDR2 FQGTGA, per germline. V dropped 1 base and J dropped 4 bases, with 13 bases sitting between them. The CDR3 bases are TGTGCCAGCAGCTTAATATCTGGGGCGGGCACCGGGGAGCTGTTTTTT. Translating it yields CASSLISGAGTGELFF.

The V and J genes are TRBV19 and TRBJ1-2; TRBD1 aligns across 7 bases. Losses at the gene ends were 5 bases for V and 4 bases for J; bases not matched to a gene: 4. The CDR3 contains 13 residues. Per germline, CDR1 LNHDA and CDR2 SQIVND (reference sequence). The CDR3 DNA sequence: TGTGCCAGTAGTGAACAGGGGAGCTATGGCTACACCTTC. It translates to CASSEQGSYGYTF.

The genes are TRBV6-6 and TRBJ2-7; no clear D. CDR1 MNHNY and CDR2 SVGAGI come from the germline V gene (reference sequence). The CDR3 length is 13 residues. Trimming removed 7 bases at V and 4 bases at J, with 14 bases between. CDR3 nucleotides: TGTGCCAGCACTGCGAACAATTTATACGAGCAGTACTTC. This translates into CASTANNLYEQYF.

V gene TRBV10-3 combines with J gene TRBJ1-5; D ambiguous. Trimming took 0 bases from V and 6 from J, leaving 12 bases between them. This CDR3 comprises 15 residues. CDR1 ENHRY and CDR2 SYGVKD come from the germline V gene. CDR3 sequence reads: CAISESGRLSQPQHF. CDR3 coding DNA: TGTGCCATCAGTGAGTCAGGCAGGCTCTCTCAGCCCCAGCATTTT.

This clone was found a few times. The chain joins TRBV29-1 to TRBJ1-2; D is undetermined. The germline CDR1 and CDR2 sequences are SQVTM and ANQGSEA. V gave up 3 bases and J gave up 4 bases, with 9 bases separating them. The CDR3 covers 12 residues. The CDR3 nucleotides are TGCAGCGTTGAGGACGGTATCTATGGCTACACCTTC. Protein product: CSVEDGIYGYTF.

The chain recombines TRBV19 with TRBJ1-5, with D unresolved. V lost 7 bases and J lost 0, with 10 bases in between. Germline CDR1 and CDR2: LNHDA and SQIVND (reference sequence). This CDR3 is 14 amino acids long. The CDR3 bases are TGTGCCAGTATGGTACGGGATAGCAATCAGCCCCAGCATTTT. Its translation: CASMVRDSNQPQHF.

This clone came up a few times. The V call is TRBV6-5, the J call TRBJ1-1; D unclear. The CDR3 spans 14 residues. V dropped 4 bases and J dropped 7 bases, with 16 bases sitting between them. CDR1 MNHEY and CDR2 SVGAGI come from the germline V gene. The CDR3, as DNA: TGTGCCAGCAGTTCCCTCTGGACTTCGGGTGAAGCTTTCTTT. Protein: CASSSLWTSGEAFF.

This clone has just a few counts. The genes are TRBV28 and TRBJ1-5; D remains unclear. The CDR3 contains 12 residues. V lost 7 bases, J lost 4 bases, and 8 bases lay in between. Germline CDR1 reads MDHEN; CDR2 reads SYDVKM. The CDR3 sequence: CASKTANQPQHF. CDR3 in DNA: TGTGCCAGCAAGACGGCTAATCAGCCCCAGCATTTT. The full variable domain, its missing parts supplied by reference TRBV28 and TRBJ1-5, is DVKVTQSSRYLVKRTGEKVFLECVQDMDHENMFWYRQDPGLGLRLIYFSYDVKMKEKGDIPEGYSVSREKKERFSLILESASTNQTSMYLCASKTANQPQHFGDGTRLSIL.

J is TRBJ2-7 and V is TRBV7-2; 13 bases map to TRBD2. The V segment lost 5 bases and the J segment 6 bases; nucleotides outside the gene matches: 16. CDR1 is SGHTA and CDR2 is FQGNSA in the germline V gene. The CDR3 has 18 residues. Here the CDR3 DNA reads TGTGCCAGCAGCCCATACACACTTACACTAGCGGGAGGGCCCGAGCAGTACTTC. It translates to CASSPYTLTLAGGPEQYF.

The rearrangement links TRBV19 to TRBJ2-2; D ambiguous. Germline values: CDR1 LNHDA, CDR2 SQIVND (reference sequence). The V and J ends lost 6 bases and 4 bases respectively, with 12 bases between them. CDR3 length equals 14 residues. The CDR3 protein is CASSPRQPTGELFF. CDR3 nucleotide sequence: TGTGCCAGTAGCCCCCGACAACCCACCGGGGAGCTGTTTTTT.

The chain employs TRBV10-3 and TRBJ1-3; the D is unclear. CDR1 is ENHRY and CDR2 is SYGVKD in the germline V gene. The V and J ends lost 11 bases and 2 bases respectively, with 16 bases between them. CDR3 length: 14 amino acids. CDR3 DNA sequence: TGTGCCCACTTCCCGGGCCCCCCTGGAAACACCATATATTTT. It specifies CAHFPGPPGNTIYF.